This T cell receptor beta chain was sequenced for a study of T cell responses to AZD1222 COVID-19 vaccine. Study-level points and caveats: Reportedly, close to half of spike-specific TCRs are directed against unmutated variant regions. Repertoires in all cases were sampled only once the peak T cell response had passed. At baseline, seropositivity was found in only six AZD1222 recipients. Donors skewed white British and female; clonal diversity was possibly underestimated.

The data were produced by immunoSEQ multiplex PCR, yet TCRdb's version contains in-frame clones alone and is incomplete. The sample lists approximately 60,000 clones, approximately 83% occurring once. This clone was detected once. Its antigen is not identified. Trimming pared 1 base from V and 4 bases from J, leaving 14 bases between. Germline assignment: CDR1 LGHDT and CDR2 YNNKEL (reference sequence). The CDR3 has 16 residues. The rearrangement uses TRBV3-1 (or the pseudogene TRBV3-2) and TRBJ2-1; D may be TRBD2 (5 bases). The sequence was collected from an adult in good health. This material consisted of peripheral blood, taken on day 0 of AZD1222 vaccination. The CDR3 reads CASSQGSGDPYNEQFF. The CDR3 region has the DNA TGTGCCAGCAGCCAAGGGTCCGGGGATCCTTACAATGAGCAGTTCTTC.